Each of the 9 T cell receptor beta chains below was sequenced from the same sample in a study of blood T cells in healthy people across ages. The use of a sample-barcoded 5' primer and a J-beta primer mix characterized a second PCR of about 7 to 12 cycles. TCRdb ran MiXCR on the 5' RACE reads and lists one entry per CDR3 protein. Of about 1.4 million distinct CDR3 sequences detected, approximately 59% appear once; the ten largest clones hold 6.7%. Sequenced material: blood. The receptor set was obtained from a man younger than 35 in good health.

The CDR3 DNA sequence: TGTGCCATCAGTGAGTCGACAATGACAATCTGGGGCTACACCTTC. As protein: CAISESTMTIWGYTF. The chain couples TRBV10-3 to TRBJ1-2; D not resolved. The V gene's germline CDR1 is ENHRY and CDR2 SYGVKD. CDR3 length: 15 amino acids. Trimming took 0 bases from V and 8 from J, leaving 16 bases between them.

The gene calls are TRBV20-1 and TRBJ1-1; 10 positions agree with TRBD1. The CDR3 contains 14 residues. CDR1 and CDR2 from the germline V gene are DFQATT and SNEGSKA (reference sequence). V was pared by 5 bases and J by 0 bases, with 3 bases of the junction left unmatched. The CDR3 nucleotides read TGCAGTGCTCGGACAGGGGGTATGAACACTGAAGCTTTCTTT. Its translation: CSARTGGMNTEAFF.

The J gene is TRBJ1-6, the V gene TRBV7-8, with 7 bases that match TRBD1. The CDR3 is 13 residues long. V gave up 4 bases and J gave up 8 bases; unmatched junction bases: 2. Germline V lookup: CDR1 SGHVS, CDR2 FQNEAQ. The CDR3 DNA is TGTGCCAGCAGCTCAGGGGGGTATTCACCCCTCCACTTT. This sequence encodes CASSSGGYSPLHF. Based on the CDR3 plus reference TRBV7-8 and TRBJ1-6, the full variable domain is GAGVSQSPRYKVAKRGQDVALRCDPISGHVSLFWYQQALGQGPEFLTYFQNEAQLDKSGLPSDRFFAERPEGSVSTLKIQRTQQEDSAVYLCASSSGGYSPLHFGNGTRLTVT.

The J gene is TRBJ2-3, the V gene TRBV5-1; 9 nucleotides align to TRBD2. CDR1 is SGHRS, CDR2 YFSETQ, per germline. CDR3 length: 18 residues. J lost 7 bases, V lost 3 bases, and 18 bases had no gene match. The CDR3 DNA reads TGCGCCAGCAGCTCCCCCAGGTCGCGGGAGGGCCTAAGGAATACGCAGTATTTT. This codes for CASSSPRSREGLRNTQYF.

A few counts support this clonotype. The genes are TRBV10-3 and TRBJ2-7; D is ambiguous. The CDR3 length is 13 residues. Deletions cut 3 bases from V and 4 bases from J, with 10 bases between. Germline values: CDR1 ENHRY, CDR2 SYGVKD. CDR3 sequence reads: CAISDPPVYEQYF. Here the CDR3 DNA reads TGTGCCATCAGTGATCCCCCAGTTTACGAGCAGTACTTC.

The chain has TRBV12-3 or TRBV12-4 and TRBJ2-2, with D unresolved. The V gene lost 2 bases and the J gene lost 9 bases, with 10 bases spanning the gap. The CDR3 is 13 amino acids. The CDR3 loop reads CASSLIEWRELFF. The CDR3 DNA follows: TGTGCCAGCAGTTTAATCGAATGGCGGGAGCTGTTTTTT.

This clonotype appeared many times. This chain uses TRBV7-2 with TRBJ2-7, with unresolved D. In germline, CDR1 is SGHTA, CDR2 FQGNSA. There are 12 residues in the CDR3. V was clipped by 2 bases and J by 4 bases, with 6 bases between them. CDR3: CASSLTPYEQYF. Here the CDR3 DNA reads TGTGCCAGCAGCTTAACCCCTTACGAGCAGTACTTC.

The chain links TRBV18 to TRBJ1-6; D might be TRBD1 (5 bases). The CDR3 consists of 14 residues. Deletions cut 6 bases from V and 7 bases from J, with 13 bases between. CDR1 and CDR2 (germline): KGHSH, LQKENI. CDR3 nucleotides: TGTGCCAGCTCCCCCGCGGACATAAATTCACCCCTCCACTTT. Its translation is CASSPADINSPLHF.

The chain has TRBV7-9 and TRBJ2-1; D not certain. The V gene's germline CDR1 is SEHNR and CDR2 FQNEAQ (reference sequence). The CDR3 runs to 13 residues. The germline V and J ends were trimmed by 5 bases and 5 bases, with 10 bases remaining between them. The DNA for the CDR3 is TGTGCCAGCAGCACACCTAATCACAATGAGCAGTTCTTC. This sequence encodes CASSTPNHNEQFF.